Listed here are 8 T cell receptor beta chains from one sample, sequenced in a study of T cell changes during pregnancy in multiple sclerosis (dated by TCRdb to between 2017 and 2020). The library relied on the immunoSEQ multiplex PCR assay. TCRdb re-hosts the immuneACCESS table, in-frame sequences only. Its copies lack some clones; in the studies checked, an unresolved V gene accounts for under half of them, and the cause for the rest is not known. The sample yields around 70,000 clones; 85% to 95% were counted once. The ten largest clones capture 2% to 2.5% of the sample. This specimen consisted of peripheral blood, obtained before pregnancy. All receptors derive from a female donor with multiple sclerosis, enrolled in a pregnancy study.

V is TRBV7-6 and J is TRBJ2-3; possibly TRBD1 for D (6 bases). Germline CDR1 SGHVS, CDR2 FNYEAQ. Trimming shortened V by 0 bases and J by 0 bases, and 10 bases separated the two germline ends. This CDR3 contains 16 residues. CDR3 amino acids: CASSLADSASTDTQYF. Here the CDR3 DNA reads TGTGCCAGCAGCTTAGCGGACAGTGCTAGCACAGATACGCAGTATTTT.

The V gene is TRBV6-5, the J gene TRBJ2-1, with 7 bases aligning to TRBD2. This CDR3 region has 14 residues. Trimming at V came to 4 bases and at J to 5 bases, leaving 5 bases not matched to a gene. In germline, CDR1 is MNHEY, CDR2 SVGAGI. Here the CDR3 reads CASSSAREHNEQFF. CDR3 in DNA: TGTGCCAGCAGTTCAGCGCGGGAGCACAATGAGCAGTTCTTC.

V usage is TRBV7-2 and J usage is TRBJ2-1; a possible D gene is TRBD2 (6 bases). The CDR3 contains 12 residues. Trimming removed 2 bases from V and 9 bases from J, with 8 bases in between. CDR1 and CDR2 (germline): SGHTA, FQGNSA. In nucleotides, the CDR3 is TGTGCCAGCAGCTTAAGAGCGGGTGAGCAGTTCTTC. Protein: CASSLRAGEQFF.

The chain carries TRBV5-1 and TRBJ1-6; 7 positions agree with TRBD1. CDR3 length: 15 amino acids. The V gene end was trimmed by 0 bases and the J gene end by 9 bases; junction bases not matched to a gene: 6. Germline V gene data show CDR1 as SGHRS and CDR2 as YFSETQ. CDR3 residues: CASSLGGQTGSPLHF. The DNA for the CDR3 is TGCGCCAGCAGCTTGGGGGGACAGACAGGTTCACCCCTCCACTTT.

This sequence joins TRBV29-1 and TRBJ1-2, with 10 positions matching TRBD1. Per the germline V gene, CDR1 is SQVTM and CDR2 is ANQGSEA. The CDR3 is 15 amino acids. Trimming at V came to 0 bases and at J to 3 bases, leaving 4 bases not matched to a gene. The CDR3 sequence is CSVEDRDRGDYGYTF. The CDR3 DNA follows: TGCAGCGTTGAAGATCGGGACAGGGGTGACTATGGCTACACCTTC.

This chain uses TRBV27 with TRBJ2-7, with a tentative D call TRBD2 (6 bases). The CDR3 spans 13 residues. The V and J ends lost 6 bases and 5 bases respectively, with 14 bases between them. Per germline, CDR1 MNHEY and CDR2 SMNVEV (reference sequence). CDR3 nucleotide sequence: TGTGCCAGCAGAAGACCCGGGAGAAACGAGCAGTACTTC. Residues: CASRRPGRNEQYF.

The chain is built from TRBV29-1 and TRBJ1-2; D is unresolved. V dropped 1 base and J dropped 2 bases, with 8 bases sitting between them. This CDR3 contains 13 residues. CDR1 is SQVTM and CDR2 is ANQGSEA in the germline V gene. This CDR3 is CSVEGGRNYGYTF. CDR3 nucleotides: TGCAGCGTTGAAGGAGGGAGGAACTATGGCTACACCTTC.

This clone occurred once. This chain connects TRBV9 to TRBJ2-5; D is unresolved. Between the trimmed V and J ends, which lost 4 bases and 0 bases, there was a span of 10 bases. From germline, CDR1 is SGDLS and CDR2 YYNGEE. The CDR3 sequence is 14 residues long. The CDR3 sequence is CASSTTGYQETQYF. In DNA, the CDR3 is TGTGCCAGCAGCACGACTGGTTACCAAGAGACCCAGTACTTC.